This entry lists 13 T cell receptor beta chains sequenced from one sample in a study of naive and memory T cell subsets. The beta constant-region primer was an equimolar mix of two oligonucleotides covering TRBC1 and TRBC2. Nested alpha and beta constant-region primers with the SP2 primer drove four PCR rounds on ligated cDNA. A single record per CDR3 protein comes from TCRdb applying MiXCR to the UMI-ligation and nested PCR reads. The sample holds 80,000 to 95,000 distinct CDR3 sequences; 9% are singletons and the top ten take about 1.3%. Source material: naive CD8+ T cells from blood. All receptors come from a human donor in good health.

This clonotype was recorded a few times. The chain is built from TRBV28 and TRBJ2-3, with D perhaps TRBD2 (5 bases). The CDR3 spans 14 residues. Germline V CDR1 and CDR2: MDHEN, SYDVKM. V was cut by 6 bases and J by 6 bases, with 16 bases left in between. This chain's CDR3 is CASSPGLPGDTQYF. The CDR3 nucleotides are TGTGCCAGCAGCCCAGGACTCCCAGGCGATACGCAGTATTTT.

The table lists this clonotype with many counts. At one boundary the junction diverges from the germline segment, which might be a read error. The V gene is TRBV2, the J gene TRBJ2-5, with D possibly TRBD1 on 5 matching bases. This CDR3 is built from 10 residues. The germline CDR1 and CDR2 sequences are SNHLY and FYNNEI. CDR3 loop: CATVKETQYF. The CDR3 DNA sequence: TGCGCGACAGTAAAAGAGACCCAGTACTTC.

The V gene is TRBV14, the J gene TRBJ2-1, with D possibly TRBD2 on 6 matching bases. Germline V gene sequence: CDR1 SGHDN, CDR2 FVKESK. The CDR3 is 18 residues long. V lost 0 bases, J lost 0 bases, and 15 bases lay in between. CDR3 region: CASSQEPSAISSYNEQFF. The CDR3 DNA follows: TGTGCCAGCAGCCAAGAGCCTAGCGCGATTAGCTCCTACAATGAGCAGTTCTTC.

This clonotype was detected many times. The chain carries TRBV27 and TRBJ1-6, with 10 bases aligning to TRBD1. The CDR3 totals 14 residues. V lost 4 bases and J lost 9; bases outside the gene matches: 3. From germline, CDR1 is MNHEY and CDR2 SMNVEV (reference sequence). CDR3 residues: CASSSGTGVSPLHF. CDR3 in DNA: TGTGCCAGCAGTTCCGGGACAGGGGTTTCACCCCTCCACTTT.

Many counts were recorded for this clonotype. This rearrangement joins TRBV20-1 to TRBJ1-3; no reliable D call. CDR1 and CDR2 from the germline V gene are DFQATT and SNEGSKA (reference sequence). This CDR3 comprises 15 residues. V lost 3 bases and J 1 base, leaving 13 bases between the germline ends. The CDR3 reads CSASGVEDSGNTIYF. In nucleotides, the CDR3 is TGCAGTGCTAGTGGCGTCGAGGATTCTGGAAACACCATATATTTT.

V is TRBV6-6 and J is TRBJ2-1; a weak D match, TRBD2 (6 bases). V lost 5 bases to trimming and J lost 6 bases, with 14 bases between them. The V gene's germline CDR1 is MNHNY and CDR2 SVGAGI (reference sequence). This CDR3 is built from 14 residues. The CDR3: CASSKTGLVNEQFF. CDR3 bases: TGTGCCAGCAGTAAGACGGGACTGGTCAATGAGCAGTTCTTC.

In this sample, this clonotype turned up many times. The rearrangement links TRBV2 to TRBJ1-1, with unresolved D. Germline V lookup: CDR1 SNHLY, CDR2 FYNNEI. The CDR3 loop spans 14 amino acids. V lost 6 bases, J lost 4 bases, and 15 bases lay in between. The CDR3 region is CASRDRVSVTEAFF. CDR3 sequence (DNA): TGTGCCAGCAGAGACCGGGTTAGTGTCACTGAAGCTTTCTTT.

The chain is built from TRBV9 and TRBJ2-7, with 9 nucleotides matching TRBD1. The CDR3 totals 15 residues. The junction had 3 bases not matched to a gene; V was cut back by 0 bases and J by 2 bases. Germline CDR1 and CDR2: SGDLS and YYNGEE. The CDR3 nucleotides read TGTGCCAGCAGCGTAGGACAGGGGGATCCCTACGAGCAGTACTTC. Translated: CASSVGQGDPYEQYF. The variable domain in full, completed from reference TRBV9 and TRBJ2-7, reads DSGVTQTPKHLITATGQRVTLRCSPRSGDLSVYWYQQSLDQGLQFLIQYYNGEERAKGNILERFSAQQFPDLHSELNLSSLELGDSALYFCASSVGQGDPYEQYFGPGTRLTVT.

This chain connects TRBV15 to TRBJ2-3, with D perhaps assigned TRBD1 or TRBD2 (6 bases each). Trimming cost V 3 bases and J 11 bases, with 15 bases left between them. CDR3 length: 13 residues. Germline V gene data show CDR1 as LNHNV and CDR2 as YYDKDF (reference sequence). The CDR3, as DNA: TGTGCCACCAGCAGCGGGGGCCCGGTTAGGCAGTATTTT. Translation: CATSSGGPVRQYF.

This clonotype was detected a few times. This chain uses TRBV20-1 with TRBJ2-7; the match to TRBD1 covers 9 bases. The ends lost 6 bases at V and 0 bases at J; junction bases unmatched: 3. The germline gives CDR1 DFQATT, CDR2 SNEGSKA (reference sequence). This CDR3 spans 13 amino acids. This chain's CDR3 is CSAKDRGSYEQYF. The CDR3 bases are TGCAGTGCCAAGGACAGGGGCTCCTACGAGCAGTACTTC.

The chain is built from TRBV9 and TRBJ2-3; TRBD1 or TRBD2 may be the D gene (5 bases each). The germline V gene encodes CDR1 SGDLS and CDR2 YYNGEE. The V and J ends lost 7 bases and 3 bases respectively, with 15 bases between them. This CDR3 comprises 14 residues. The CDR3 nucleotides read TGTGCCAGCGGTTCGGGATCAGGGACAGATACGCAGTATTTT. Its protein is CASGSGSGTDTQYF.

This clonotype came up a few times. The chain has TRBV5-6 and TRBJ1-5; D not certain. The CDR3 totals 14 residues. From germline, CDR1 is SGHDT and CDR2 YYEEEE. V gave up 0 bases and J gave up 11 bases, with 15 bases separating them. The CDR3 nucleotides read TGTGCCAGCAGCTTGGGTATAGGCCGGGCGGCCCAGCATTTT. Translated: CASSLGIGRAAQHF.

This clonotype was observed many times. This chain links TRBV20-1 with TRBJ2-1; 7 bases map to TRBD2. V was clipped by 2 bases and J by 0 bases; unmatched bases: 10. Looked up from germline, CDR1 is DFQATT and CDR2 is SNEGSKA (reference sequence). The CDR3 is made up of 17 amino acids. CDR3 DNA sequence: TGCAGTGCTAGAATTCCCGCGGGAGATCCCTCCTACAATGAGCAGTTCTTC. Protein: CSARIPAGDPSYNEQFF.